This T cell receptor beta chain derives from a study of blood T cell repertoires in COVID-19. The wider study: Material from acute and convalescent COVID-19 was sourced from the United States, Italy and Spain. PBMCs, B-cell-depleted T cells, or T cells were the source of the cDNA or gDNA that made up the material.

Sequenced by immunoSEQ multiplex PCR; TCRdb stores in-frame clones only, minus some. The sample holds approximately 300,000 clones, about nine tenths seen once. Recruitment covered roughly 24 US areas and drew participants whose ages spanned roughly 18 to 90 years. The TCR originated in a woman under 30 who had recovered from COVID-19. Sequencing was done on a sample of PBMCs or T cells enriched from blood (not recorded which).

This CDR3 reads CASSLAGQGSDTQYF. CDR3 in DNA: TGCGCCAGCAGCTTGGCCGGACAGGGGTCAGATACGCAGTATTTT. The J gene is TRBJ2-3, the V gene TRBV5-1, with 9 bases lining up with TRBD1. V shed 0 bases and J 4 bases; nucleotides not matched to a gene: 3. CDR1 and CDR2 from the germline V gene are SGHRS and YFSETQ. There are 15 residues in the CDR3.